The clone carrying this T cell receptor beta chain was counted many times. Its antigen is unidentified. The sample comes from a study of regulatory T cells in long-lasting Graves disease. Whole-study context: To qualify as persistent, Graves' disease required over 5 years of antithyroid drugs with positive TSH receptor antibodies.

Building the TCR beta libraries relied on iRepertoire HTBI primers, and CDR3 regions underwent Arm-PCR. From the multiplex PCR reads, TCRdb called clonotypes with MiXCR, one entry per CDR3 protein. The sample lists 400,000 to 500,000 distinct CDR3 sequences, approximately 23% occurring once. The time point here: persistent/refractory GD, antithyroid drugs over 5 years with positive TRAb. After RNA was extracted from PBMCs, the TCR library was made from it. EDTA tubes were used for drawing nine milliliters of peripheral blood. V lost 0 bases and J lost 6, with 14 bases in between. Germline V lookup: CDR1 MNHEY, CDR2 SMNVEV (reference sequence). CDR3 length equals 16 residues. Whole-study findings and limits: TRBV28, TRBJ1-2 and TRBJ2-5 were favored in persistent disease.

The genes are TRBV27 and TRBJ2-2; D may be TRBD1 (6 bases). The clonotype was recovered from a female donor with Graves disease. The sequences come from peripheral blood mononuclear cells (PBMCs), collected when the disease was refractory, from a patient treated with antithyroid drugs. The CDR3 sequence: CASSLSSRGRSGELFF. The DNA for the CDR3 is TGTGCCAGCAGTTTATCATCCAGGGGAAGGTCCGGGGAGCTGTTTTTT.